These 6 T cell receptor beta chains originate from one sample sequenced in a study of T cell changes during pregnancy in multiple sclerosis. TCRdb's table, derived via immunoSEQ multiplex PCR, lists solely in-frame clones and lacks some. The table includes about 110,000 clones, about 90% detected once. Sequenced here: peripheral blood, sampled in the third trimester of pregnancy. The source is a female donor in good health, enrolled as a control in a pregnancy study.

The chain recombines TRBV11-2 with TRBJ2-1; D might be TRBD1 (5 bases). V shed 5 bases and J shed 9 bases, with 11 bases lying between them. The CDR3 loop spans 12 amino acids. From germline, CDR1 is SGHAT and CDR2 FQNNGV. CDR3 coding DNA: TGTGCCAGCAGCCAGGGCAGTAGTGAGCAGTTCTTC. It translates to CASSQGSSEQFF.

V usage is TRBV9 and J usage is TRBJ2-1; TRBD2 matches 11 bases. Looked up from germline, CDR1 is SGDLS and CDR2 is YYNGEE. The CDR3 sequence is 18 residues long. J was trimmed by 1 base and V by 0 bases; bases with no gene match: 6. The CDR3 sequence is CASSVALAGGRSYNEQFF. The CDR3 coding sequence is TGTGCCAGCAGCGTAGCCCTAGCGGGGGGTCGGTCCTACAATGAGCAGTTCTTC.

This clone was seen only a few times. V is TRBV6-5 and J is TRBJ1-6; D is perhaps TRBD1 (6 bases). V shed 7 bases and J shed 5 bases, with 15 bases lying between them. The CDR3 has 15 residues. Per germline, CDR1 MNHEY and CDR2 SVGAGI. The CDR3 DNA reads TGTGCCAGCACTAGCACCAACAGGGATAATTCACCCCTCCACTTT. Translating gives CASTSTNRDNSPLHF.

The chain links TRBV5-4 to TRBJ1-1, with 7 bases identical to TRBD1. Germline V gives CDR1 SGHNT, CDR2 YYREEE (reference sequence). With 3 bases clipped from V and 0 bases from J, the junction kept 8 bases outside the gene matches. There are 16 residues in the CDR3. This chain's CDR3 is CASSYTTGALNTEAFF. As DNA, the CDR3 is TGTGCCAGCAGCTATACTACAGGGGCATTGAACACTGAAGCTTTCTTT.

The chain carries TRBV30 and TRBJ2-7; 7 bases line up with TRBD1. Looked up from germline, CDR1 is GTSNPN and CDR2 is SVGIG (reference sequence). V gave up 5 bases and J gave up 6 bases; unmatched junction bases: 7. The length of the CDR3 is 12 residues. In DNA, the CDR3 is TGTGCCTGGGCTACAGGGGTTGGCGAGCAGTACTTC. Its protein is CAWATGVGEQYF.

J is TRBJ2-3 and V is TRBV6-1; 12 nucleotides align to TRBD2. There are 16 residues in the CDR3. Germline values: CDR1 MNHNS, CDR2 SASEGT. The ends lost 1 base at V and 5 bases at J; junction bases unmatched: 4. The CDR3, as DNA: TGTGCCAGCAGTGAAGGGACTAGCGGGGTCGGAGATACGCAGTATTTT. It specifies CASSEGTSGVGDTQYF.